This T cell receptor beta chain was identified during a study of CXCR3-negative and CXCR3-positive naive CD8 T cells. Study summary: Overall TRB read output was around 140 million, and each library contained about 1.5 +/- 0.3 million reads. Study-wide results and limits: Memory CD8+ cells had much lower diversity, and both naive subsets had comparably high diversity. Naive subsets expressed similar surface CD5; TRB CDR3 features served to infer TCR strength. Hydrophobicity of TRB CDR3s was greater in CXCR3-positive naive cells than in CXCR3-negative naive cells.

The CDR3 is 14 amino acids. Germline V gene data show CDR1 as SGHRS and CDR2 as YFSETQ. Each CD8+ T cell subset was sorted in triplicate, hundreds of thousands of cells each. A word on this clonotype: Its cognate antigen is unknown.

The libraries of TRB cDNA were prepared using 5' RACE with UMI labels. TCRdb re-called the 5' RACE reads, yielding one record per CDR3 amino acid sequence without DNA. This table holds about 110,000 distinct CDR3 sequences. The clonotype was recovered from a human donor in good health. Some clones in this sample may be carry-over from other donors' samples. The chain carries TRBV5-1 and TRBJ2-7. Sample: naive CXCR3+ CD8+ T cells from blood. Subset meaning: CD45RO-CCR7+CD27+CD95- naive CD8+ T cells expressing CXCR3 (TNR3+). This CDR3 is CASSFSTDSYEQYF.